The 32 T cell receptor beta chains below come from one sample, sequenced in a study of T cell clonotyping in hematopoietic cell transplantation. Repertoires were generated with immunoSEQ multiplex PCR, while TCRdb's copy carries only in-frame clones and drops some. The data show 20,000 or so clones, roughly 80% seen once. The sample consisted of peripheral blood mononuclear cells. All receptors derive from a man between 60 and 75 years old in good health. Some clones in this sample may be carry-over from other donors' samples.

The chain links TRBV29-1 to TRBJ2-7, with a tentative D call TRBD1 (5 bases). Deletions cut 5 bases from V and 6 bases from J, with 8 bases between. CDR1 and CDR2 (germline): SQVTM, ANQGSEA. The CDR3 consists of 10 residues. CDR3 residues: CSVTGREQYF. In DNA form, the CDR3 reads TGCAGCGTTACAGGCCGCGAGCAGTACTTC.

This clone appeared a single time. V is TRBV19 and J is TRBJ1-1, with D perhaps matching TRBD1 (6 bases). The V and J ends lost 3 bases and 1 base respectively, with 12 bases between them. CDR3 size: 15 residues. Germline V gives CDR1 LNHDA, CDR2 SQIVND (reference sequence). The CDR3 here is CASSMPGEGNTEAFF. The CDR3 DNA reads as TGTGCCAGTAGTATGCCAGGGGAGGGGAACACTGAAGCTTTCTTT.

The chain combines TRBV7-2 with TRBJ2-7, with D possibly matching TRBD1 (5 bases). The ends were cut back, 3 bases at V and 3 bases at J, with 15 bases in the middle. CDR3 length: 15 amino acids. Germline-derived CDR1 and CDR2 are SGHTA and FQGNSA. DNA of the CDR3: TGTGCCAGCAGCTTGGCCCCAGGGTTGGTCTACGAGCAGTACTTC. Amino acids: CASSLAPGLVYEQYF.

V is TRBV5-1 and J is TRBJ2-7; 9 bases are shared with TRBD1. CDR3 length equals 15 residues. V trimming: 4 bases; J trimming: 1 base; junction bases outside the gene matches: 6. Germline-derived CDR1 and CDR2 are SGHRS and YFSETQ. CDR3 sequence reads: CASSRVGQGSYEQYF. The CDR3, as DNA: TGCGCCAGCAGCCGGGTAGGACAGGGGTCCTACGAGCAGTACTTC.

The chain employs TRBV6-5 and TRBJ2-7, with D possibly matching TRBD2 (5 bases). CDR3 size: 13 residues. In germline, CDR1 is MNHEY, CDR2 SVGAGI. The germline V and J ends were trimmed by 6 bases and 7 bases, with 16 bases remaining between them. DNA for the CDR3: TGTGCCAGCAGCGTCGGACTCCTGGGAGAGCAGTACTTC. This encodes CASSVGLLGEQYF.

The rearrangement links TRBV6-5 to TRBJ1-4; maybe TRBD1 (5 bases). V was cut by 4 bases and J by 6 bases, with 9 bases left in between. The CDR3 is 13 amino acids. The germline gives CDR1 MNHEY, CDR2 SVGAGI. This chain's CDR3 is CASSSLGDEKLFF. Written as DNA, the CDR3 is TGTGCCAGCAGTTCCCTAGGGGATGAAAAACTGTTTTTT.

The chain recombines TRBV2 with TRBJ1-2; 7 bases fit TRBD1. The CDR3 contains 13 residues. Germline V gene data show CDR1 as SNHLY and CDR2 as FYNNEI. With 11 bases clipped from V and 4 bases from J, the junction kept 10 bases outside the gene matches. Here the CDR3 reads CADRQGDTYGYTF. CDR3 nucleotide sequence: TGTGCCGACAGACAGGGCGATACCTATGGCTACACCTTC.

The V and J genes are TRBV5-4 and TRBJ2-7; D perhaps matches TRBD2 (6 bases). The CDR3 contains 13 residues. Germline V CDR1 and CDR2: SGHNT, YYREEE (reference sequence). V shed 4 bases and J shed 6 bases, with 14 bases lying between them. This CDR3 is CASSPPGGFEQYF. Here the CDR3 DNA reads TGTGCCAGCAGCCCCCCTGGAGGGTTCGAGCAGTACTTC.

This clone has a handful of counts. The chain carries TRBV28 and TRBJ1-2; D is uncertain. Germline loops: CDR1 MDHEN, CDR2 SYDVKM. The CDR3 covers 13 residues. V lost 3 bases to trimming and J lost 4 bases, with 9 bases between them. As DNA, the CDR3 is TGTGCCAGCAGTTTTTCGGGCTCCTATGGCTACACCTTC. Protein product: CASSFSGSYGYTF.

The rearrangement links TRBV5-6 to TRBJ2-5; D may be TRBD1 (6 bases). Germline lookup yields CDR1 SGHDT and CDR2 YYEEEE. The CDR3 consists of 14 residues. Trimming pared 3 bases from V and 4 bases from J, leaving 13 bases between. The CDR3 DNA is TGTGCCAGCAGCTCTAACAGGGTAGCAGAGACCCAGTACTTC. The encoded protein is CASSSNRVAETQYF. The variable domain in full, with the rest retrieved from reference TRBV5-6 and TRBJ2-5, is DAGVTQSPTHLIKTRGQQVTLRCSPKSGHDTVSWYQQALGQGPQFIFQYYEEEERQRGNFPDRFSGHQFPNYSSELNVNALLLGDSALYLCASSSNRVAETQYFGPGTRLLVL.

The DNA of the CDR3 is TGTGCCTGGCGGGACCTCAGGGATGAGCAGTTCTTC. Translation gives CAWRDLRDEQFF. The gene calls are TRBV30 and TRBJ2-1, with D perhaps given as TRBD1 or TRBD2 (5 bases each). The germline V gene has CDR1 GTSNPN and CDR2 SVGIG (reference sequence). With 5 bases removed from V and 8 bases from J, the gap between germline ends came to 13 bases. CDR3 size: 12 residues.

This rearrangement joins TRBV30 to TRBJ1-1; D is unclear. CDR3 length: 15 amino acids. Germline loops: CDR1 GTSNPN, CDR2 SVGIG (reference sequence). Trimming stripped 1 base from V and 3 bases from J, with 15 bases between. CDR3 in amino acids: CAWSARMRVDTEAFF. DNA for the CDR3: TGTGCCTGGAGTGCCCGAATGAGGGTGGACACTGAAGCTTTCTTT.

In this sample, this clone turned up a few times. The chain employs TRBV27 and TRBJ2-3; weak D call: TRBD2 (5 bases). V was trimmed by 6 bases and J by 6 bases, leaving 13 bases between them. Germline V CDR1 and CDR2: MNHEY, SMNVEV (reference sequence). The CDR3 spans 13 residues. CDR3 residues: CASSFIPGDTQYF. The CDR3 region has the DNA TGTGCCAGCAGCTTTATTCCGGGGGATACGCAGTATTTT.

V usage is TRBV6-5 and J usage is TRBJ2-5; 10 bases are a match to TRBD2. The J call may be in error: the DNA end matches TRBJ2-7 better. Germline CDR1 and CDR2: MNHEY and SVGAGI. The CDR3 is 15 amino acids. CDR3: CASSYSLAGALEQYF. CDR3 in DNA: TGTGCCAGCAGTTACTCCCTAGCGGGGGCTCTCGAGCAGTACTTC.

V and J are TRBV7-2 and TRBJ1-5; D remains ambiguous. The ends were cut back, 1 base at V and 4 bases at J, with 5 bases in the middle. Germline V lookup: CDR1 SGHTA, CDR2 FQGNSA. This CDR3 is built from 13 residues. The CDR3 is CASSLGRNQPQHF. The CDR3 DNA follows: TGTGCCAGCAGCTTAGGGCGGAATCAGCCCCAGCATTTT.

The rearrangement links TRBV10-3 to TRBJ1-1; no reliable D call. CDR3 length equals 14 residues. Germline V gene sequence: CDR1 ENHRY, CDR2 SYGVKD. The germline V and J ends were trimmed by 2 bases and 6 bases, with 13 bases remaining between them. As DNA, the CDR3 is TGTGCCATCAGTGAGCCAGGTCCGGGCGCTGAAGCTTTCTTT. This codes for CAISEPGPGAEAFF.

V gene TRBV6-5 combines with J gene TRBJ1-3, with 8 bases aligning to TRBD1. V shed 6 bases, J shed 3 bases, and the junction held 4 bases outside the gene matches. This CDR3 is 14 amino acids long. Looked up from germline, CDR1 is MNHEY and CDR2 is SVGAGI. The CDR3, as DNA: TGTGCCAGCAGGAAGGGACAGGTTGGAAACACCATATATTTT. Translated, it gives CASRKGQVGNTIYF.

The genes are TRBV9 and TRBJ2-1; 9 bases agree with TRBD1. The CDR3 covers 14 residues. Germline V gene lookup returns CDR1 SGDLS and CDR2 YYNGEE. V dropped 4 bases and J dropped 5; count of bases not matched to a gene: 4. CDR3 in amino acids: CASSLRQGDNEQFF. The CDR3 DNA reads TGTGCCAGCAGCCTCCGACAGGGGGACAATGAGCAGTTCTTC.

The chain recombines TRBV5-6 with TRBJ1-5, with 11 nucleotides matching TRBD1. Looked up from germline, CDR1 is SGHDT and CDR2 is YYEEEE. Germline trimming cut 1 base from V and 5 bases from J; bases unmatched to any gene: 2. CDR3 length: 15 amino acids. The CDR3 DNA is TGTGCCAGCAGCTTGAGGACAGGGGGCGATCAGCCCCAGCATTTT. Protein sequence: CASSLRTGGDQPQHF.

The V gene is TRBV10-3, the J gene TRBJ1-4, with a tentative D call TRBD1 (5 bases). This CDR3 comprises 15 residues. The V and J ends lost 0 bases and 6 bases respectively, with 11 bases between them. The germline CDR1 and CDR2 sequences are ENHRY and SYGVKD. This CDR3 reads CAISESRGGDEKLFF. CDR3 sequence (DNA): TGTGCCATCAGTGAGTCCCGGGGGGGAGATGAAAAACTGTTTTTT.

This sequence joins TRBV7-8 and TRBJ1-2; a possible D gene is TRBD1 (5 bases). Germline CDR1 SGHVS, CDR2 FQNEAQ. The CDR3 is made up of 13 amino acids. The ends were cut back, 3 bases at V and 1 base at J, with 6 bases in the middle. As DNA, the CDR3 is TGTGCCAGCAGCTTGGACAATAACTATGGCTACACCTTC. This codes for CASSLDNNYGYTF.

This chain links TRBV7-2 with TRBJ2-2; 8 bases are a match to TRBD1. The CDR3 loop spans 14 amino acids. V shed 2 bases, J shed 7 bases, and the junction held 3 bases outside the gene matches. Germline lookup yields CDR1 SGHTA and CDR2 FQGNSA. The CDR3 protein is CASSLQGAGGELFF. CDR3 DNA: TGTGCCAGCAGCTTACAGGGGGCAGGCGGGGAGCTGTTTTTT.

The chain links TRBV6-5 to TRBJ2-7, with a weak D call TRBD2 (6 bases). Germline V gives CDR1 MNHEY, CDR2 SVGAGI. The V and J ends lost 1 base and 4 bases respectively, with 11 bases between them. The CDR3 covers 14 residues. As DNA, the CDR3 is TGTGCCAGCAGTTACTGGGCGGGACCTTACGAGCAGTACTTC. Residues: CASSYWAGPYEQYF.

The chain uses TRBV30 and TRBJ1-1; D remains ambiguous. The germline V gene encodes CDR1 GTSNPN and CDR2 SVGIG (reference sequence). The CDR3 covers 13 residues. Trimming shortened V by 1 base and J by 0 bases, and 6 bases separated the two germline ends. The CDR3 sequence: CAWSGRVNTEAFF. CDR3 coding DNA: TGTGCCTGGAGTGGTAGAGTGAACACTGAAGCTTTCTTT.

This CDR3 reads CSGGGGTDTQYF. The CDR3 region has the DNA TGCAGCGGTGGAGGGGGCACAGATACGCAGTATTTT. The chain couples TRBV29-1 to TRBJ2-3; tentatively, D is TRBD2 (6 bases). Germline V gene lookup returns CDR1 SQVTM and CDR2 ANQGSEA. The V gene lost 7 bases and the J gene lost 1 base, with 9 bases spanning the gap. There are 12 residues in the CDR3.

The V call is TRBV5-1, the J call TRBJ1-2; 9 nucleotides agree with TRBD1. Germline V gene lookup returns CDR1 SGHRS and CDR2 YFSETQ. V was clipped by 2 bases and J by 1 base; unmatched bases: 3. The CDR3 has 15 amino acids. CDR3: CASSLQGALNYGYTF. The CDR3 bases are TGCGCCAGCAGCTTACAGGGGGCCCTTAACTATGGCTACACCTTC.

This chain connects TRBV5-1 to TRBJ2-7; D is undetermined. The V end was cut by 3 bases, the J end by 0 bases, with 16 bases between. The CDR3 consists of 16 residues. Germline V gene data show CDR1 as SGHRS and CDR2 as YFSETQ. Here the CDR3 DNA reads TGCGCCAGCAGCTCCGGGTCGGGCAGGAGCTCCTACGAGCAGTACTTC. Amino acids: CASSSGSGRSSYEQYF. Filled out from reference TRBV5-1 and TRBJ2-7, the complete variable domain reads KAGVTQTPRYLIKTRGQQVTLSCSPISGHRSVSWYQQTPGQGLQFLFEYFSETQRNKGNFPGRFSGRQFSNSRSEMNVSTLELGDSALYLCASSSGSGRSSYEQYFGPGTRLTVT.

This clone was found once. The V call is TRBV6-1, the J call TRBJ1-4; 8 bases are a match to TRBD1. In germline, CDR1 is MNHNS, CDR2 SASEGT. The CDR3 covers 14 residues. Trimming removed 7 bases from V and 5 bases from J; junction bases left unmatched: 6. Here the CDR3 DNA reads TGTGCCAGCACCCGGGACAGGTCAAATGAAAAACTGTTTTTT. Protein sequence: CASTRDRSNEKLFF.

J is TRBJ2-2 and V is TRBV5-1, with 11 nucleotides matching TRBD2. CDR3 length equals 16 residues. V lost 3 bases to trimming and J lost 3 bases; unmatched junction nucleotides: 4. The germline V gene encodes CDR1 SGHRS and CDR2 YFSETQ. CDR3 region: CASSSIAGGDTGELFF. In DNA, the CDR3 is TGCGCCAGCAGCTCAATAGCGGGAGGGGACACCGGGGAGCTGTTTTTT. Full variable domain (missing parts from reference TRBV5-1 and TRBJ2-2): KAGVTQTPRYLIKTRGQQVTLSCSPISGHRSVSWYQQTPGQGLQFLFEYFSETQRNKGNFPGRFSGRQFSNSRSEMNVSTLELGDSALYLCASSSIAGGDTGELFFGEGSRLTVL.

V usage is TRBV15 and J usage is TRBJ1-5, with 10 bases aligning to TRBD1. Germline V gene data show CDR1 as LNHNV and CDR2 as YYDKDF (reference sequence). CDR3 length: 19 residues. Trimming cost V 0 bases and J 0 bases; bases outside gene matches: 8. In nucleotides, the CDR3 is TGTGCCACCAGCAGAGATAGGGGACAGGGGATTCATAGCAATCAGCCCCAGCATTTT. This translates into CATSRDRGQGIHSNQPQHF. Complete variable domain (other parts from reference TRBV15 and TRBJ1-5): DAMVIQNPRYQVTQFGKPVTLSCSQTLNHNVMYWYQQKSSQAPKLLFHYYDKDFNNEADTPDNFQSRRPNTSFCFLDIRSPGLGDTAMYLCATSRDRGQGIHSNQPQHFGDGTRLSIL.

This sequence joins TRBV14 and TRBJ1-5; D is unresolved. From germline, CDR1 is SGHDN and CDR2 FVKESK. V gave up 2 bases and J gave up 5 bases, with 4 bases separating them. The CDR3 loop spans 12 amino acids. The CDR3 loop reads CASSQNDQPQHF. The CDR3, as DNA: TGTGCCAGCAGCCAAAATGATCAGCCCCAGCATTTT.

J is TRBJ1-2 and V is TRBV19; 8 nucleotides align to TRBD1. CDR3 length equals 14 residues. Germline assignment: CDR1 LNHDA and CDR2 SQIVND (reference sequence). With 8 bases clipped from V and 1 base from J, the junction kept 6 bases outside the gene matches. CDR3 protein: CASSQGGLNYGYTF. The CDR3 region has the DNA TGTGCCAGTTCACAGGGGGGACTTAACTATGGCTACACCTTC.